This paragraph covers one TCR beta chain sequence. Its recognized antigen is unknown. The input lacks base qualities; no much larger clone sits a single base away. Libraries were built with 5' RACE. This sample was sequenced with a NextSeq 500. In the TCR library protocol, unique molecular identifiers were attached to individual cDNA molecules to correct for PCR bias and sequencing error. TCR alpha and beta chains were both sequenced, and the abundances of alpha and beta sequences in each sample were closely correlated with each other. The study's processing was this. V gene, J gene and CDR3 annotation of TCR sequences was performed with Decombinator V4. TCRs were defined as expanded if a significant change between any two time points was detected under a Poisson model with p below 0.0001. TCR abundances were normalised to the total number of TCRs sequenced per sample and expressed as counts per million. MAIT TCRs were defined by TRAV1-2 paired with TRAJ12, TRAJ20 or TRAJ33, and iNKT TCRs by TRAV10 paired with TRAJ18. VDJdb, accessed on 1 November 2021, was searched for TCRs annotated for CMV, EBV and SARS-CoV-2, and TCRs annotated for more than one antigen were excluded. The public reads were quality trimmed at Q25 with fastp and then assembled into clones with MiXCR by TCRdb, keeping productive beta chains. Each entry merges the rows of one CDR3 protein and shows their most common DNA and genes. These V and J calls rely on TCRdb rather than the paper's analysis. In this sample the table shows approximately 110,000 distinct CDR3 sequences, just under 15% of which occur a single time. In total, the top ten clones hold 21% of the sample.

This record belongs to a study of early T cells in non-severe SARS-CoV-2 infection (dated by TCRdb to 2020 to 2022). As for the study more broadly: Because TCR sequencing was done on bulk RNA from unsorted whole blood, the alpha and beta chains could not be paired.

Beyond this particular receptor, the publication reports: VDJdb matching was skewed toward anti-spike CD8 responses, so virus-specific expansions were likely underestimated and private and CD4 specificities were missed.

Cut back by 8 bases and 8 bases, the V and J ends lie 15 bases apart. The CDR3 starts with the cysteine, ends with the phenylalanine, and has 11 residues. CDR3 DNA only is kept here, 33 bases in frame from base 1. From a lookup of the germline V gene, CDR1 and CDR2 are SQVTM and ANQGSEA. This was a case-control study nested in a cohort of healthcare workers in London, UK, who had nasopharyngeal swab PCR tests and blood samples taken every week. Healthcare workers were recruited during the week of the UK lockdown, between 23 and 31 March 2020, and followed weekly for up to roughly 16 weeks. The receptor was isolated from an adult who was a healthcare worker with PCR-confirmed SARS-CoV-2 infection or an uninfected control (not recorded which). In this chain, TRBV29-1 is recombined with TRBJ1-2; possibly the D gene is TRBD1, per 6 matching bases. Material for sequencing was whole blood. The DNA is TGCAGCTCTAGGGGGGCGGAGGGCTACACCTTC. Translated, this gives CSSRGAEGYTF.